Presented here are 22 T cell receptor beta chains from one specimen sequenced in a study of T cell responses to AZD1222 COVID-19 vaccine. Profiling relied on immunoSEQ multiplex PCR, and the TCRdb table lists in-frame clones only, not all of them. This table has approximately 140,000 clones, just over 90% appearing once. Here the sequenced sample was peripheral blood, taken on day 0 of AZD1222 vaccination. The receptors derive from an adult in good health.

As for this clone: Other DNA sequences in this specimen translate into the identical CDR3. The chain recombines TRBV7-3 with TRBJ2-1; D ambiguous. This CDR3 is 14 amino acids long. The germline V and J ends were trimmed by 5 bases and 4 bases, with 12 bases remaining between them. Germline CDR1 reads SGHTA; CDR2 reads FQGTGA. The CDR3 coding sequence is TGTGCCAGCAGCCCCGGGCCGTCGTACAATGAGCAGTTCTTC. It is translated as CASSPGPSYNEQFF.

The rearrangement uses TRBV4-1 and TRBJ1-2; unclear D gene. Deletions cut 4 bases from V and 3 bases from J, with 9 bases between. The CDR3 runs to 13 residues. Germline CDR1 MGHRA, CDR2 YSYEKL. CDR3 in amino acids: CASSPDIYYGYTF. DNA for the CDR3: TGCGCCAGCAGCCCCGACATTTACTATGGCTACACCTTC.

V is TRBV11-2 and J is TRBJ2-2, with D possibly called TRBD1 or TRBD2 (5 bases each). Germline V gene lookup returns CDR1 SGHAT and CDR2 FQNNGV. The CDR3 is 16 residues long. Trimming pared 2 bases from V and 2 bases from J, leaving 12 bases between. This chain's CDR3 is CASSLTGTRNTGELFF. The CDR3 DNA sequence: TGTGCCAGCAGCTTAACCGGGACGCGCAACACCGGGGAGCTGTTTTTT.

CDR3 nucleotide sequence: TGTGCCAGCAGCGTAGCGGCAGGGATAGCAGATACGCAGTATTTT. This translates into CASSVAAGIADTQYF. V is TRBV9 and J is TRBJ2-3; D may be TRBD1 (5 bases). Germline V lookup: CDR1 SGDLS, CDR2 YYNGEE. V lost 0 bases to trimming and J lost 4 bases, with 12 bases between them. The CDR3 extends over 15 amino acids.

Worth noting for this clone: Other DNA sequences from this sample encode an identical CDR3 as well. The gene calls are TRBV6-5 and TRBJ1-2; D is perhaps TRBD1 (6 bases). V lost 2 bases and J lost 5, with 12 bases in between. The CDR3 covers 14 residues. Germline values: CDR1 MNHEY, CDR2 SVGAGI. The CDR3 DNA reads TGTGCCAGCAGTTACGGGGGACAACCGTATGGCTACACCTTC. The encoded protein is CASSYGGQPYGYTF.

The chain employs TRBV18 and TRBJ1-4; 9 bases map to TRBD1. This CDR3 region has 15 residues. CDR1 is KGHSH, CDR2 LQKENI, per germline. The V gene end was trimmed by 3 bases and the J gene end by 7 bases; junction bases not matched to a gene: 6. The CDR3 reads CASSPTTGGSEKLFF. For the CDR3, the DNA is TGTGCCAGCTCACCCACGACAGGGGGTTCTGAAAAACTGTTTTTT.

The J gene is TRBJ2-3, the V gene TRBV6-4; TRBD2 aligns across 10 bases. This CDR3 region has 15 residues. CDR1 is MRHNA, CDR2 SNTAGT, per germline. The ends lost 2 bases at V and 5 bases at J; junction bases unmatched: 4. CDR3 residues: CASSDQRGGGDTQYF. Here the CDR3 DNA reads TGTGCCAGCAGTGACCAGCGGGGGGGAGGAGATACGCAGTATTTT.

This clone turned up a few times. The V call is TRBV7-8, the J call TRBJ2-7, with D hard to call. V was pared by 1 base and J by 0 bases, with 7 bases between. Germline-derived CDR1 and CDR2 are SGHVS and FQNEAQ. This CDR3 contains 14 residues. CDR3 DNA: TGTGCCAGCAGCTTAGGAGGACCCTCCTACGAGCAGTACTTC. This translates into CASSLGGPSYEQYF.

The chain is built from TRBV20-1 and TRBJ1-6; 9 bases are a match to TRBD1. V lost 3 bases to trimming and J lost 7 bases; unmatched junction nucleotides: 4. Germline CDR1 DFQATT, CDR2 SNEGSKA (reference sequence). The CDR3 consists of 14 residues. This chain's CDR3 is CSASEDRGNSPLHF. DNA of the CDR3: TGCAGTGCTAGTGAGGACAGGGGAAATTCACCCCTCCACTTT.

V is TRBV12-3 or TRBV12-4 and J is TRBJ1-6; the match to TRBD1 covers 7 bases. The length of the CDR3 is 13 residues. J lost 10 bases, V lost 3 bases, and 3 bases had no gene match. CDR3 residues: CASSLTGRSPLHF. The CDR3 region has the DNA TGTGCCAGCAGTTTGACAGGGCGGTCACCCCTCCACTTT.

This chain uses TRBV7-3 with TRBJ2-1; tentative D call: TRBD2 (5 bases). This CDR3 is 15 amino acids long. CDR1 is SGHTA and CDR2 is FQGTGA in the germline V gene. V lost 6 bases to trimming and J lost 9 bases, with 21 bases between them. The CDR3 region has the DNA TGTGCCAGCAGGAGGGCCAGCACTAGTGACGGTGAGCAGTTCTTC. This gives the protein CASRRASTSDGEQFF.

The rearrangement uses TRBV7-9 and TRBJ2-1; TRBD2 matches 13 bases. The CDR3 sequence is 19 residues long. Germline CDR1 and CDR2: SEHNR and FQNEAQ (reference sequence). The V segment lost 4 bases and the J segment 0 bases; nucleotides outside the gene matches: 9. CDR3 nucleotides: TGTGCCAGCAGCTCCCTCACTAGCGGGGGGGCCTACTCCTACAATGAGCAGTTCTTC. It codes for CASSSLTSGGAYSYNEQFF.

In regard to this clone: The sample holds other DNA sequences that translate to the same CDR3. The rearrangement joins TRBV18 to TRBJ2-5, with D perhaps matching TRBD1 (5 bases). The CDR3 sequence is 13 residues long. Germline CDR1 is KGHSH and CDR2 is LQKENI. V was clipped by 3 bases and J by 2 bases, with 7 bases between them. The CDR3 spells CASSPDRQETQYF. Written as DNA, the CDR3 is TGTGCCAGCTCACCTGACAGACAAGAGACCCAGTACTTC.

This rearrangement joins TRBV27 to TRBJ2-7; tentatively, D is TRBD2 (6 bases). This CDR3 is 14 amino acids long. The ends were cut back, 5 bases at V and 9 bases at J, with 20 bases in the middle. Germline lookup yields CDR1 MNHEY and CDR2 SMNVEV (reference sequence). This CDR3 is CASSMGLPPRRQYF. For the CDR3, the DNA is TGTGCCAGCAGTATGGGACTCCCGCCCCGCCGGCAGTACTTC.

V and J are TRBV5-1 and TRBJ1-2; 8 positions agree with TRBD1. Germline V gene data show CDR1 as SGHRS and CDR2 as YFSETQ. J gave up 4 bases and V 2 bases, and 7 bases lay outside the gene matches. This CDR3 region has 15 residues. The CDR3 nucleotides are TGCGCCAGCAGCTTAGGACAGGGTCCCGGCTATGGCTACACCTTC. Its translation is CASSLGQGPGYGYTF.

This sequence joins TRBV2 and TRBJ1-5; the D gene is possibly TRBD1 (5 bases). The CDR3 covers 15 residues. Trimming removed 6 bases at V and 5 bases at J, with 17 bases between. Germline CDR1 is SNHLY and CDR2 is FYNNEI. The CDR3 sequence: CASRKSGQNYQPQHF. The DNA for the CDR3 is TGTGCCAGCAGAAAGTCAGGGCAGAACTATCAGCCCCAGCATTTT.

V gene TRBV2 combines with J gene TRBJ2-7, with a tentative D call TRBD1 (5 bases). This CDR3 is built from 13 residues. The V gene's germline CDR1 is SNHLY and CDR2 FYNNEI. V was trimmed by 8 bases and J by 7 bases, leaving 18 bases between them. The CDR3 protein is CASAGPFRVEQYF. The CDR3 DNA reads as TGTGCCAGCGCAGGGCCGTTCAGGGTAGAGCAGTACTTC.

The CDR3 loop is CASSQVGLGNEKLFF. DNA for the CDR3: TGCGCCAGCAGCCAAGTGGGGTTGGGTAATGAAAAACTGTTTTTT. V and J are TRBV4-1 and TRBJ1-4, with unresolved D. V was pared by 1 base and J by 4 bases, with 10 bases between. This CDR3 comprises 15 residues. Germline CDR1 reads MGHRA; CDR2 reads YSYEKL.

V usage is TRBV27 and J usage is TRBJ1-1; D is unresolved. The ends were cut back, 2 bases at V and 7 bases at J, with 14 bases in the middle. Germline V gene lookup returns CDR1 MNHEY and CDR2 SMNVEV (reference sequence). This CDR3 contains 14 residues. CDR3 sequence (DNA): TGTGCCAGCAGTTTAAGGCGGGGTACGGGTGAAGCTTTCTTT. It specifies CASSLRRGTGEAFF.

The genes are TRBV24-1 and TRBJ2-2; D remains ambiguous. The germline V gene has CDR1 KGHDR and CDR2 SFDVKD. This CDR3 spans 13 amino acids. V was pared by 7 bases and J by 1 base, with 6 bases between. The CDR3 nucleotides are TGTGCCACCAGCGCAGAGAACACCGGGGAGCTGTTTTTT. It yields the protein CATSAENTGELFF.

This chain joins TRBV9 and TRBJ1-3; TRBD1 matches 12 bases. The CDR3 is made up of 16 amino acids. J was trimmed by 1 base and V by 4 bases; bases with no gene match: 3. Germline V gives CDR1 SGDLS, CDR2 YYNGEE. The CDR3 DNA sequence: TGTGCCAGCAGCTCGGGACAGGGGGCATCTGGAAACACCATATATTTT. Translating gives CASSSGQGASGNTIYF.

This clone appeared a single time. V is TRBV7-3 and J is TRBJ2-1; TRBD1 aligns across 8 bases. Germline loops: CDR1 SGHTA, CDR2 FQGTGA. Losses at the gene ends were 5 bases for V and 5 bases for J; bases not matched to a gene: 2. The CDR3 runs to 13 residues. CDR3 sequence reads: CASSEGQDNEQFF. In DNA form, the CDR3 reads TGTGCCAGCAGCGAGGGACAGGACAATGAGCAGTTCTTC.